This paragraph covers one T cell receptor beta chain sequence. The antigen is not known. From the germline J gene comes the end of the CDR3, since the read stops 3 residues before it. Here immunoSEQ multiplex PCR was the method, and the copy in TCRdb shows in-frame clones only, minus some. The sample shows fewer than 30,000 clones, and roughly 2.8% sits with its ten largest clones. This CDR3 region has 15 residues. Germline values: CDR1 MNHEY, CDR2 SMNVEV (reference sequence). V lost 3 bases, J lost 4 bases, and 3 bases stayed unmatched. This record belongs to a study of T cells in women clearing cervical HPV infection. Study-wide context: Case blood was drawn when the lesion was first found; control blood after infection became undetectable.

General study results and limits: Each sample's T-cell count was unknown, possibly confounding richness.

Material for sequencing was blood buffy coat. This chain connects TRBV27 to TRBJ2-1; 10 nucleotides agree with TRBD1. This receptor was identified in a woman between 18 and 70 years old with a cervical HPV16 infection that either progressed to CIN3+ or cleared (not recorded which). CDR3 bases read: TGTGCCAGCAGTTTTGGGACAGGGGTATACAATGAG. As protein: CASSFGTGVYNE. Given in full, the CDR3 is CASSFGTGVYNEQFF.